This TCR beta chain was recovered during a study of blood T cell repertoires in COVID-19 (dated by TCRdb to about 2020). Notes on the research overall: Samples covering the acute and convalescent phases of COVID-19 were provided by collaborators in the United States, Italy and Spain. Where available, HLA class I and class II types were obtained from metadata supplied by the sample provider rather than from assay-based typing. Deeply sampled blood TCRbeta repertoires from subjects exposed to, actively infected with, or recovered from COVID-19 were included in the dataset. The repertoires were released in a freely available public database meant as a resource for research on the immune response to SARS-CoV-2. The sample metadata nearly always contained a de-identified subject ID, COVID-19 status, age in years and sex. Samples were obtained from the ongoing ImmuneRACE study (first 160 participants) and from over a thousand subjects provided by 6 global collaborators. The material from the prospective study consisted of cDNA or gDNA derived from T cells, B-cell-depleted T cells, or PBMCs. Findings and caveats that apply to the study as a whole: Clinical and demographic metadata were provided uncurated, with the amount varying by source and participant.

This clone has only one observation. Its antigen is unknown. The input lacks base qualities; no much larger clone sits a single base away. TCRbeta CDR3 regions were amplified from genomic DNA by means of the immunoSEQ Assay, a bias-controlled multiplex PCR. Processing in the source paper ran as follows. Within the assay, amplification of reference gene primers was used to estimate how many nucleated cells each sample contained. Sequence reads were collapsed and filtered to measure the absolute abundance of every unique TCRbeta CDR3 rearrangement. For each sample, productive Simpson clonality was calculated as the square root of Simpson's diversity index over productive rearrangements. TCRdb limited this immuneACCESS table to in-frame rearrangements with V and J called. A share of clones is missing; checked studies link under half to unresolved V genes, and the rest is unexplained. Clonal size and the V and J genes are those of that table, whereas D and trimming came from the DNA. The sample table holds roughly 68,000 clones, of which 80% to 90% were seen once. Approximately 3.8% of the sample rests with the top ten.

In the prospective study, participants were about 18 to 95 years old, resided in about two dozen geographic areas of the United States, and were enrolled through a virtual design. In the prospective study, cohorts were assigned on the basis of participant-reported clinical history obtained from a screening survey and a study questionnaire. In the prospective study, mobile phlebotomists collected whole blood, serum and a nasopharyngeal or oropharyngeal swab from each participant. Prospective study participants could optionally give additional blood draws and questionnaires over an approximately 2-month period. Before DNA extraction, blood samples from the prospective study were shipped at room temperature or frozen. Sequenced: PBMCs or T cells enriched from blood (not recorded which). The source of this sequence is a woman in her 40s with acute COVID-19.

The CDR3 region: CASKFGQGATGELFF. The sequenced DNA: TGTGCCAGTAAATTCGGACAGGGGGCCACCGGGGAGCTGTTTTTT. Recombination joined TRBV19 with TRBJ2-2, and TRBD1 matches 11 of the central bases. Trimming leaves V shorter by 7 bases and J shorter by 4 bases, with the junction holding 5 bases beyond the gene matches. The germline V gene (reference sequence) yields LNHDA for CDR1 and SQIVND for CDR2. The CDR3 holds 15 amino acids from the cysteine to the phenylalanine. Left in the record is the CDR3 DNA by itself, 45 bases read in frame from the first base.